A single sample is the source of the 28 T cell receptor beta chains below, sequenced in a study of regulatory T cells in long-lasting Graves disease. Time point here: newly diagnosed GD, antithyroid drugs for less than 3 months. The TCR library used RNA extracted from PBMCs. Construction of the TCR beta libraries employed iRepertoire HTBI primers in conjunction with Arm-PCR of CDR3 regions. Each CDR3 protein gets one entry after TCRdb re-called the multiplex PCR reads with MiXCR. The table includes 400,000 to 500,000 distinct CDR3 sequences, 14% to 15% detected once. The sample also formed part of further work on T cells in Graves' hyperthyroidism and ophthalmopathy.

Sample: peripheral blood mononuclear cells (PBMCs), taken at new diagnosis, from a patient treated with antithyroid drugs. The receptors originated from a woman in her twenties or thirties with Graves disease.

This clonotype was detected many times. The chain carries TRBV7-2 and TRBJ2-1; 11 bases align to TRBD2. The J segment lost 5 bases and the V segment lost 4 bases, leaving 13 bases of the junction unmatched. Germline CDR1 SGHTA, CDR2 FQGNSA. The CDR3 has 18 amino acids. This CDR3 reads CASSSRGWGTSGNNEQFF. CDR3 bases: TGTGCCAGCAGCTCCCGGGGCTGGGGGACTAGCGGAAACAATGAGCAGTTCTTC.

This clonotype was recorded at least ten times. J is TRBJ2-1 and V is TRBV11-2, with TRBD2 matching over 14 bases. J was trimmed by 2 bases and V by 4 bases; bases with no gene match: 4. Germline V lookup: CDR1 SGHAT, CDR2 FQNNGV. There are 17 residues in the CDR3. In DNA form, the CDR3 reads TGTGCCAGCAGCTCTTGGACTAGCGGGAGGCCCTACAATGAGCAGTTCTTC. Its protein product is CASSSWTSGRPYNEQFF.

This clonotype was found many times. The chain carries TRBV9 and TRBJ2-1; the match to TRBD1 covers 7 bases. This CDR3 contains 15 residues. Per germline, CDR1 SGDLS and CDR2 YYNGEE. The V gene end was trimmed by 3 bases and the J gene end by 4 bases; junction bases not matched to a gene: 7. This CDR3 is CASSGQGEGYNEQFF. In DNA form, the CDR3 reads TGTGCCAGCAGCGGACAGGGCGAAGGATACAATGAGCAGTTCTTC.

This CDR3 is CASSYPKGGRVEGTDTQYF. The CDR3 coding sequence is TGTGCCAGCAGTTACCCCAAGGGCGGGAGGGTGGAGGGCACAGATACGCAGTATTTT. V and J are TRBV6-5 and TRBJ2-3, with 9 nucleotides matching TRBD2. The CDR3 contains 19 residues. With 2 bases clipped from V and 1 base from J, the junction kept 13 bases outside the gene matches. Germline V gene sequence: CDR1 MNHEY, CDR2 SVGAGI.

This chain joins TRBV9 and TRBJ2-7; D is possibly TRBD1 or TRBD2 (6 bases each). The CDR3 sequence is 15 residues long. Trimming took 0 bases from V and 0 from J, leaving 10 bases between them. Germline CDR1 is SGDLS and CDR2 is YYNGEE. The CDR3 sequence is CASSVEGGFSYEQYF. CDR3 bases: TGTGCCAGCAGCGTAGAGGGGGGATTCTCCTACGAGCAGTACTTC.

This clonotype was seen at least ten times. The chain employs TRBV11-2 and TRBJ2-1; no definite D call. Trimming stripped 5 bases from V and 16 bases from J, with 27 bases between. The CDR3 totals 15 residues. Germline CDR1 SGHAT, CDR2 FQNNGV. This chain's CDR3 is CASSRPGYDGPVAFF. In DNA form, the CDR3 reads TGTGCCAGCAGCAGACCCGGATACGACGGGCCCGTCGCCTTCTTC.

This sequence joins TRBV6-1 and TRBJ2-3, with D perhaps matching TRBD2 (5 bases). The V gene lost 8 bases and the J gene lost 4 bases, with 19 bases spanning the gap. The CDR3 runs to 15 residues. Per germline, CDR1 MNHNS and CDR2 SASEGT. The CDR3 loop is CASVPRGSLADTQYF. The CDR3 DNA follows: TGTGCCAGCGTCCCTAGAGGGAGCCTTGCAGATACGCAGTATTTT.

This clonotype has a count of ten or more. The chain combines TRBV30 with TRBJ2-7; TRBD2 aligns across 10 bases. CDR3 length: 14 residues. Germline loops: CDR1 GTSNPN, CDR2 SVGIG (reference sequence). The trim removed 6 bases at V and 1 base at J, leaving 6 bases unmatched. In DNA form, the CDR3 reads TGTGCCTGTCCGTATAGCGGGAGGTCCTACGAGCAGTACTTC. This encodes CACPYSGRSYEQYF.

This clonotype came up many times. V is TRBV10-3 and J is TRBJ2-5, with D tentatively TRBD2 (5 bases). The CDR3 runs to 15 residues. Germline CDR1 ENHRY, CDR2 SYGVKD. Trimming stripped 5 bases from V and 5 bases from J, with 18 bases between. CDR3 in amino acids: CAISQVAGRGETQYF. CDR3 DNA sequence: TGTGCCATCAGTCAAGTGGCAGGCCGAGGGGAGACCCAGTACTTC.

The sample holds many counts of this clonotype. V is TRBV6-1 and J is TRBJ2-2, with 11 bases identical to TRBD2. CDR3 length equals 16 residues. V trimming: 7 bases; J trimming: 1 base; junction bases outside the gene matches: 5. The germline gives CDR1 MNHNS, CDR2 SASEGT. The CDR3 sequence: CASNPLAGGNTGELFF. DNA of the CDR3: TGTGCCAGCAACCCTCTAGCGGGAGGGAACACCGGGGAGCTGTTTTTT.

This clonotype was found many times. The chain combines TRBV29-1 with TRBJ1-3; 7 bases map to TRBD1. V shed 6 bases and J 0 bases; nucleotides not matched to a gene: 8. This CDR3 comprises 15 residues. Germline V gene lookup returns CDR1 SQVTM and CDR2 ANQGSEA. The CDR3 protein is CSVGPDRASGNTIYF. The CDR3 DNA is TGCAGCGTGGGCCCCGACAGGGCCTCTGGAAACACCATATATTTT.

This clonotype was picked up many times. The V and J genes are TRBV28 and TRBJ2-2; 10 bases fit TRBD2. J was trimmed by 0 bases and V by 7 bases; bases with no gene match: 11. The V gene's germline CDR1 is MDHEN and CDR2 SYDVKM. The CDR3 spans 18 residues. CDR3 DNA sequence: TGTGCCAGCACCCGTAGGTGGGGACTAGCGTCGAACACCGGGGAGCTGTTTTTT. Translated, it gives CASTRRWGLASNTGELFF.

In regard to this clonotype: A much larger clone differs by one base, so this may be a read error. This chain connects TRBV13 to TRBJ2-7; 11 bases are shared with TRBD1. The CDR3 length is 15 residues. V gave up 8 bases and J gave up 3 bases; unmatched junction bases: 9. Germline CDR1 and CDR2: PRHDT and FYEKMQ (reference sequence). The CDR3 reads CASLRGQGGVYEQYF. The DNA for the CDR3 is TGTGCCAGCTTGAGGGGACAGGGGGGCGTCTACGAGCAGTACTTC. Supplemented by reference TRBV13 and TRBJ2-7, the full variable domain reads AAGVIQSPRHLIKEKRETATLKCYPIPRHDTVYWYQQGPGQDPQFLISFYEKMQSDKGSIPDRFSAQQFSDYHSELNMSSLELGDSALYFCASLRGQGGVYEQYFGPGTRLTVT.

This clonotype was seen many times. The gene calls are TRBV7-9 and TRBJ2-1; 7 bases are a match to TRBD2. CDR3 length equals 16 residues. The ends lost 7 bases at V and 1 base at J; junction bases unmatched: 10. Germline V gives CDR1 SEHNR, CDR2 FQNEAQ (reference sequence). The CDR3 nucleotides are TGTGCCAGCAACGCTCTGACTAGCCGTTCCTACAATGAGCAGTTCTTC. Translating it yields CASNALTSRSYNEQFF.

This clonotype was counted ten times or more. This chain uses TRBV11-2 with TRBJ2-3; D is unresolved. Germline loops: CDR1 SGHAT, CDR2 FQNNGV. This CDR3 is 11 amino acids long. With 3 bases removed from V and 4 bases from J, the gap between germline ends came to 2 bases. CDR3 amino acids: CASSLPDTQYF. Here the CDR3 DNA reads TGTGCCAGCAGCTTGCCAGATACGCAGTATTTT.

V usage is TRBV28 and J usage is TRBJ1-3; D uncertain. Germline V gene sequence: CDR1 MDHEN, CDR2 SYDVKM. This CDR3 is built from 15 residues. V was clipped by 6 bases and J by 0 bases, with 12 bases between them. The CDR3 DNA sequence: TGTGCCAGCAGCCCTACCCTGAGCTCTGGAAACACCATATATTTT. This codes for CASSPTLSSGNTIYF.

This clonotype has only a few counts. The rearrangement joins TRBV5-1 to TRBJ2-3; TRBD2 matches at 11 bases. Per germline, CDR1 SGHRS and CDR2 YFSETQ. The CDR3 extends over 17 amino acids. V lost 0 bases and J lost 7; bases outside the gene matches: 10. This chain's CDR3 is CASSLAAGSGRGNTQYF. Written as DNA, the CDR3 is TGCGCCAGCAGCTTGGCCGCGGGTAGCGGGAGGGGAAATACGCAGTATTTT.

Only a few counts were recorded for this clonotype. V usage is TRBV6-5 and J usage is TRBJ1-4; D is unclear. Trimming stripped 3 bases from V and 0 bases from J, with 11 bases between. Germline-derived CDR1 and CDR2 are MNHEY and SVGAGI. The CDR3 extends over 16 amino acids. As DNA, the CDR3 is TGTGCCAGCAGTTATCTACCGGGAACAACTAATGAAAAACTGTTTTTT. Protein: CASSYLPGTTNEKLFF.

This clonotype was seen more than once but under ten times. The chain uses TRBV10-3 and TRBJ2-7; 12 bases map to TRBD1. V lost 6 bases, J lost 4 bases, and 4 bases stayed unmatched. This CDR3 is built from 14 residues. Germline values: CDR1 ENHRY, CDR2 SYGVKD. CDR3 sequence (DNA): TGTGCCATCAGGCCGGGACAGGGGGCTTACGAGCAGTACTTC. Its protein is CAIRPGQGAYEQYF.

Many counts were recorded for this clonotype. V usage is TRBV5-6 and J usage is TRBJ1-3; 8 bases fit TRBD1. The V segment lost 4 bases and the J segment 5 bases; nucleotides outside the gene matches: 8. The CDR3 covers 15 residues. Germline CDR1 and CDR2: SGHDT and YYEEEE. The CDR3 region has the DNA TGTGCCAGCAGCCCGATGGGACAGGCGAGAAACACCATATATTTT. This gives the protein CASSPMGQARNTIYF.

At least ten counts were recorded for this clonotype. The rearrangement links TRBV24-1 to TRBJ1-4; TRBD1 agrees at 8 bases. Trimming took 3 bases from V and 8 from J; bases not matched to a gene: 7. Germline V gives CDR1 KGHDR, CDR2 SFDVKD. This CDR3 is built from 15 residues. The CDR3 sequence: CATSDPGQGGEKLFF. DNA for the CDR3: TGTGCCACCAGTGATCCTGGACAGGGTGGGGAAAAACTGTTTTTT.

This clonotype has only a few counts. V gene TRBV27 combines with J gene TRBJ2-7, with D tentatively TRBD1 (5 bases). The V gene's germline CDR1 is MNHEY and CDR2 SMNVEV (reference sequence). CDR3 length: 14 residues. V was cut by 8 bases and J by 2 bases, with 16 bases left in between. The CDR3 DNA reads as TGTGCCAGCTGGGGCGGCCACAAAGCCTACGAGCAGTACTTC. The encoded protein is CASWGGHKAYEQYF.

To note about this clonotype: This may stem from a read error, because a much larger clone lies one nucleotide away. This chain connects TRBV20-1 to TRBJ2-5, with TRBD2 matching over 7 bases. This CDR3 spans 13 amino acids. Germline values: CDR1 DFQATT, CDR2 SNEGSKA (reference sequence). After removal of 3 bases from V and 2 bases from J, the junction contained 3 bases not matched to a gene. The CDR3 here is CSASGGGQETQYF. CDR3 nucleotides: TGCAGTGCTAGTGGGGGGGGGCAAGAGACCCAGTACTTC.

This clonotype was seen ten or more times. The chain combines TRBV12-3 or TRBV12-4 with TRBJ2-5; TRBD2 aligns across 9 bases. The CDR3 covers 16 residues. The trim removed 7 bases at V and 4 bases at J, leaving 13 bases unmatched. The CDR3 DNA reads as TGTGCCAGCAACCTGGGCTCGGGCGGGAGGGGAGAGACCCAGTACTTC. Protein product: CASNLGSGGRGETQYF.

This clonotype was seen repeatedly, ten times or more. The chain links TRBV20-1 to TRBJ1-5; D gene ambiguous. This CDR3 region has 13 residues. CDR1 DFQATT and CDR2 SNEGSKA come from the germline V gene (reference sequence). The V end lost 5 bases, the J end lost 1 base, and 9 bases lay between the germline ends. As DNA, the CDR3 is TGCAGTGCTCCATCGGGCAGCAATCAGCCCCAGCATTTT. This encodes CSAPSGSNQPQHF.

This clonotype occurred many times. The CDR3 protein is CSASEGDTEAFF. As DNA, the CDR3 is TGCAGTGCTTCAGAGGGGGACACTGAAGCTTTCTTT. The chain joins TRBV20-1 to TRBJ1-1, with D maybe TRBD1 (6 bases). The CDR3 consists of 12 residues. Germline V gene sequence: CDR1 DFQATT, CDR2 SNEGSKA (reference sequence). V gave up 5 bases and J gave up 3 bases, with 10 bases separating them.

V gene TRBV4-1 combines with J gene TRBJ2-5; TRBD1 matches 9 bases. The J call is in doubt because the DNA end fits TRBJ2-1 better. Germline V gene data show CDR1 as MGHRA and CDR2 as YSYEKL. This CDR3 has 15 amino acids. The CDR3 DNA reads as TGCGCCAGCAGCCAAGGATCTCGACAGGGGGGTGAGCAGTTCTTC. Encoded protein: CASSQGSRQGGEQFF.

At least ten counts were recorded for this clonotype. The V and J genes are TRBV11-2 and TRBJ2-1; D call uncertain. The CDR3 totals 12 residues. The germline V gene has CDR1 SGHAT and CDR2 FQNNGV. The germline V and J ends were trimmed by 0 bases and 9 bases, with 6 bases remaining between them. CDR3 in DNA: TGTGCCAGCAGCTTAGATCCCATTGAGCAGTTCTTC. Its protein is CASSLDPIEQFF. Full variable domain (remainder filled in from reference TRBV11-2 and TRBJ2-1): EAGVAQSPRYKIIEKRQSVAFWCNPISGHATLYWYQQILGQGPKLLIQFQNNGVVDDSQLPKDRFSAERLKGVDSTLKIQPAKLEDSAVYLCASSLDPIEQFFGPGTRLTVL.